These 30 T cell receptor beta chains originate from one sample sequenced in a study of blood T cell repertoires in COVID-19. TCRdb's copy holds only in-frame clones and misses some; the assay was immunoSEQ multiplex PCR. The sample has about 260,000 clones; approximately 89% are singletons. Sequenced: peripheral blood. The receptor source for this set is a middle-aged man who had recovered from COVID-19.

The chain recombines TRBV7-6 with TRBJ2-7; 7 bases line up with TRBD1. Germline V gene lookup returns CDR1 SGHVS and CDR2 FNYEAQ. Trimming removed 5 bases from V and 6 bases from J; junction bases left unmatched: 10. The CDR3 contains 14 residues. Written as DNA, the CDR3 is TGTGCCAGCAGCCCACAGGGGCGCCTCATCGAGCAGTACTTC. Residues: CASSPQGRLIEQYF.

The chain is built from TRBV2 and TRBJ1-2, with D possibly matching TRBD1 (6 bases). Germline V gives CDR1 SNHLY, CDR2 FYNNEI. CDR3 length equals 14 residues. V was pared by 6 bases and J by 4 bases, with 15 bases between. In DNA form, the CDR3 reads TGTGCCAGCAGATCACAGGGAAGAGCCTATGGCTACACCTTC. This encodes CASRSQGRAYGYTF. Supplemented by reference TRBV2 and TRBJ1-2, the full variable domain reads EPEVTQTPSHQVTQMGQEVILRCVPISNHLYFYWYRQILGQKVEFLVSFYNNEISEKSEIFDDQFSVERPDGSNFTLKIRSTKLEDSAMYFCASRSQGRAYGYTFGSGTRLTVV.

The genes are TRBV7-3 and TRBJ2-7; 15 bases agree with TRBD2. After removal of 5 bases from V and 6 bases from J, the junction contained 11 bases not matched to a gene. CDR1 SGHTA and CDR2 FQGTGA come from the germline V gene. This CDR3 spans 17 amino acids. CDR3 region: CASSTPGTSGRRGEQYF. The CDR3 bases are TGTGCCAGCAGCACTCCGGGGACTAGCGGGAGGAGAGGCGAGCAGTACTTC. Filled out from reference TRBV7-3 and TRBJ2-7, the complete variable domain reads GAGVSQTPSNKVTEKGKYVELRCDPISGHTALYWYRQSLGQGPEFLIYFQGTGAADDSGLPNDRFFAVRPEGSVSTLKIQRTERGDSAVYLCASSTPGTSGRRGEQYFGPGTRLTVT.

The V and J genes are TRBV6-5 and TRBJ1-3; the D gene is possibly TRBD1 (5 bases). V lost 4 bases to trimming and J lost 3 bases, with 13 bases between them. The germline V gene encodes CDR1 MNHEY and CDR2 SVGAGI. This CDR3 spans 15 amino acids. The CDR3 loop is CASSFLGHVGNTIYF. In DNA form, the CDR3 reads TGTGCCAGCAGTTTTCTCGGACATGTTGGAAACACCATATATTTT.

J is TRBJ2-7 and V is TRBV19; maybe TRBD2 (6 bases). Trimming cost V 4 bases and J 2 bases, with 12 bases left between them. This CDR3 comprises 14 residues. CDR1 is LNHDA, CDR2 SQIVND, per germline (reference sequence). CDR3: CASSTPGLTYEQYF. CDR3 bases: TGTGCCAGTAGTACCCCGGGACTGACCTACGAGCAGTACTTC.

J is TRBJ2-1 and V is TRBV27; 14 bases are shared with TRBD2. The trim removed 1 base at V and 6 bases at J, leaving 2 bases unmatched. Germline V CDR1 and CDR2: MNHEY, SMNVEV (reference sequence). This CDR3 is built from 16 residues. CDR3 sequence: CASSLLTSGRVNEQFF. The DNA for the CDR3 is TGTGCCAGCAGTTTATTGACTAGCGGGAGGGTCAATGAGCAGTTCTTC.

V usage is TRBV19 and J usage is TRBJ2-1; 9 bases align to TRBD2. The CDR3 runs 16 residues. V lost 3 bases to trimming and J lost 2 bases; unmatched junction nucleotides: 5. The germline gives CDR1 LNHDA, CDR2 SQIVND (reference sequence). The CDR3 DNA sequence: TGTGCCAGTAGTATGAATGCGGGGGGGCCCTACAATGAGCAGTTCTTC. Encoded protein: CASSMNAGGPYNEQFF.

This clone has just a few counts. The CDR3 DNA reads TGTGCCTGGAGTGTACTGGTAGGGCAGGGGAGTTCACCCCTCCACTTT. It is translated as CAWSVLVGQGSSPLHF. V is TRBV30 and J is TRBJ1-6, with D possibly matching TRBD1 (6 bases). With 0 bases removed from V and 9 bases from J, the gap between germline ends came to 18 bases. The CDR3 loop spans 16 amino acids. CDR1 GTSNPN and CDR2 SVGIG come from the germline V gene (reference sequence).

CDR3 DNA: TGTGCCAGCAGCAGGGACTACGAGCAGTACTTC. Protein sequence: CASSRDYEQYF. The chain links TRBV2 to TRBJ2-7, with D tentatively TRBD1 (5 bases). The ends were cut back, 6 bases at V and 3 bases at J, with 6 bases in the middle. Germline lookup yields CDR1 SNHLY and CDR2 FYNNEI. The CDR3 is 11 residues long.

The rearrangement uses TRBV10-1 and TRBJ1-1, with D unresolved. Germline V lookup: CDR1 WNHNN, CDR2 SYGVQD (reference sequence). The CDR3 covers 14 residues. Trimming took off 4 bases at V and 1 base at J, with 10 bases between the two ends. CDR3 bases: TGCGCCAGCAGTGCCCTGGCAGAGAACACTGAAGCTTTCTTT. Translated, it gives CASSALAENTEAFF.

The chain combines TRBV18 with TRBJ1-6; D remains unclear. CDR1 KGHSH and CDR2 LQKENI come from the germline V gene. This CDR3 spans 13 amino acids. V was clipped by 2 bases and J by 14 bases, with 13 bases between them. This CDR3 is CASSPMASGALHF. CDR3 sequence (DNA): TGTGCCAGCTCACCAATGGCATCCGGGGCCCTCCACTTT.

The V gene is TRBV4-3, the J gene TRBJ1-2; D gene ambiguous. Germline CDR1 is LGHNA and CDR2 is YSLEER. The CDR3 contains 18 residues. Trimming removed 0 bases from V and 5 bases from J, with 22 bases in between. CDR3 residues: CASSQEILRAGLGYGYTF. The CDR3 DNA follows: TGCGCCAGCAGCCAAGAAATTTTGCGGGCAGGACTCGGATATGGCTACACCTTC.

The J gene is TRBJ2-1, the V gene TRBV24-1; the match to TRBD2 covers 12 bases. This CDR3 contains 15 residues. V dropped 3 bases and J dropped 4; count of bases not matched to a gene: 0. CDR1 KGHDR and CDR2 SFDVKD come from the germline V gene. DNA for the CDR3: TGTGCCACCAGTGATGGGACTAGCGGGTACAATGAGCAGTTCTTC. Protein product: CATSDGTSGYNEQFF.

CDR3 nucleotide sequence: TGTGCCAGCAAGGGAGCGACAGGGAAAGGAGAGACCCAGTACTTC. Protein: CASKGATGKGETQYF. V gene TRBV2 combines with J gene TRBJ2-5; the match to TRBD1 covers 7 bases. CDR3 length: 15 amino acids. CDR1 is SNHLY and CDR2 is FYNNEI in the germline V gene. The V gene end was trimmed by 7 bases and the J gene end by 4 bases; junction bases not matched to a gene: 12.

This chain joins TRBV29-1 and TRBJ1-2; weak D call: TRBD1 (5 bases). The CDR3 runs to 13 residues. V was clipped by 5 bases and J by 1 base, with 11 bases between them. Germline CDR1 SQVTM, CDR2 ANQGSEA. DNA for the CDR3: TGCAGCGTTATCACAGGCTTTAACTATGGCTACACCTTC. Amino acid sequence: CSVITGFNYGYTF.

The chain employs TRBV6-5 and TRBJ2-3; no clear D gene. Trimming cost V 2 bases and J 3 bases, with 6 bases left between them. The CDR3 has 13 amino acids. The V gene's germline CDR1 is MNHEY and CDR2 SVGAGI. The CDR3: CASSYHGTDTQYF. The CDR3 DNA sequence: TGTGCCAGCAGTTACCACGGTACAGATACGCAGTATTTT.

The V gene is TRBV5-6, the J gene TRBJ2-4; D perhaps matches TRBD1 (5 bases). CDR3 length: 12 amino acids. Per germline, CDR1 SGHDT and CDR2 YYEEEE. Between the trimmed V and J ends, which lost 4 bases and 11 bases, there was a span of 13 bases. Written as DNA, the CDR3 is TGTGCCAGCAGCGTTCAGGGTTTAGTTCAGTACTTC. Its protein is CASSVQGLVQYF. The whole variable domain, remainder taken from reference TRBV5-6 and TRBJ2-4, is DAGVTQSPTHLIKTRGQQVTLRCSPKSGHDTVSWYQQALGQGPQFIFQYYEEEERQRGNFPDRFSGHQFPNYSSELNVNALLLGDSALYLCASSVQGLVQYFGAGTRLSVL.

This chain joins TRBV19 and TRBJ1-2, with 9 bases matching TRBD1. The CDR3 covers 14 residues. With 6 bases clipped from V and 6 bases from J, the junction kept 8 bases outside the gene matches. Germline CDR1 LNHDA, CDR2 SQIVND (reference sequence). Written as DNA, the CDR3 is TGTGCCAGTAGCCACAGGGGGCTCCACGATGGCTACACCTTC. This sequence encodes CASSHRGLHDGYTF.

This chain connects TRBV7-2 to TRBJ2-1, with 7 bases lining up with TRBD2. Per germline, CDR1 SGHTA and CDR2 FQGNSA. The CDR3 length is 17 residues. V was pared by 3 bases and J by 4 bases, with 12 bases of the junction left unmatched. The CDR3 here is CASSFQAAGAGYNEQFF. Here the CDR3 DNA reads TGTGCCAGCAGCTTTCAAGCGGCGGGAGCGGGGTACAATGAGCAGTTCTTC. Using reference TRBV7-2 and TRBJ2-1 for the parts outside the CDR3, the full variable domain is GAGVSQSPSNKVTEKGKDVELRCDPISGHTALYWYRQSLGQGLEFLIYFQGNSAPDKSGLPSDRFSAERTGGSVSTLTIQRTQQEDSAVYLCASSFQAAGAGYNEQFFGPGTRLTVL.

The gene calls are TRBV5-8 and TRBJ1-6; no firm D call. The CDR3 spans 13 residues. Trimming took 6 bases from V and 0 from J, leaving 4 bases between them. Per the germline V gene, CDR1 is SGHTS and CDR2 is YDEGEE. The CDR3 spells CASTSSYNSPLHF. In DNA form, the CDR3 reads TGTGCCAGCACGAGCTCCTATAATTCACCCCTCCACTTT.

This clone was seen a few times. The chain joins TRBV18 to TRBJ1-2; the D is unclear. Germline CDR1 is KGHSH and CDR2 is LQKENI. The CDR3 runs to 14 residues. V lost 1 base to trimming and J lost 2 bases, with 8 bases between them. The CDR3 nucleotides are TGTGCCAGCTCACCACTGGGCCAGAACTATGGCTACACCTTC. Protein product: CASSPLGQNYGYTF. The full variable domain, completed using reference TRBV18 and TRBJ1-2, is NAGVMQNPRHLVRRRGQEARLRCSPMKGHSHVYWYRQLPEEGLKFMVYLQKENIIDESGMPKERFSAEFPKEGPSILRIQQVVRGDSAAYFCASSPLGQNYGYTFGSGTRLTVV.

The chain is built from TRBV13 and TRBJ1-1; D gene uncertain. V gave up 7 bases and J gave up 0 bases, with 9 bases separating them. CDR3 length equals 13 residues. Germline CDR1 PRHDT, CDR2 FYEKMQ (reference sequence). CDR3 amino acids: CASKETVNTEAFF. CDR3 sequence (DNA): TGTGCCAGCAAAGAAACAGTGAACACTGAAGCTTTCTTT. The full variable domain, in which reference TRBV13 and TRBJ1-1 provide the parts outside the CDR3, is AAGVIQSPRHLIKEKRETATLKCYPIPRHDTVYWYQQGPGQDPQFLISFYEKMQSDKGSIPDRFSAQQFSDYHSELNMSSLELGDSALYFCASKETVNTEAFFGQGTRLTVV.

The chain links TRBV27 to TRBJ1-4; 9 nucleotides agree with TRBD1. From germline, CDR1 is MNHEY and CDR2 SMNVEV (reference sequence). Unmatched junction bases numbered 5, after V lost 5 bases and J lost 4 bases. The CDR3 extends over 15 amino acids. The CDR3 region is CASSPRDRDNEKLFF. The CDR3 region has the DNA TGTGCCAGCAGTCCGCGGGACAGGGATAATGAAAAACTGTTTTTT.

This sequence joins TRBV4-3 and TRBJ1-6; a weak D match, TRBD1 (6 bases). In germline, CDR1 is LGHNA, CDR2 YSLEER. The ends were cut back, 1 base at V and 9 bases at J, with 13 bases in the middle. The CDR3 is made up of 15 amino acids. The CDR3 region has the DNA TGCGCCAGCAGCCAAGTGTCCCAGGGGCTTTCACCCCTCCACTTT. It encodes CASSQVSQGLSPLHF.

This clone was seen just once. J is TRBJ2-2 and V is TRBV27, with D uncertain. Deletions cut 1 base from V and 3 bases from J, with 12 bases between. The CDR3 loop spans 16 amino acids. Germline V lookup: CDR1 MNHEY, CDR2 SMNVEV (reference sequence). The CDR3 loop is CASSLWSPRDTGELFF. CDR3 DNA sequence: TGTGCCAGCAGTTTATGGTCCCCCCGGGACACCGGGGAGCTGTTTTTT.

The count of this clone is one. The CDR3 DNA reads TGTGCCAGCAGTTTACAGGGGCCCGACACCGGGGAGCTGTTTTTT. Translating gives CASSLQGPDTGELFF. The rearrangement links TRBV28 to TRBJ2-2; D might be TRBD1 (6 bases). V lost 2 bases to trimming and J lost 3 bases, with 10 bases between them. Germline values: CDR1 MDHEN, CDR2 SYDVKM. The CDR3 runs 15 residues.

This chain connects TRBV5-6 to TRBJ1-1, with D unclear. Germline-derived CDR1 and CDR2 are SGHDT and YYEEEE. CDR3 size: 14 residues. The germline V and J ends were trimmed by 1 base and 6 bases, with 13 bases remaining between them. CDR3 nucleotide sequence: TGTGCCAGCAGCTTGCCAGGAGGGCGCCCTGAAGCTTTCTTT. As protein: CASSLPGGRPEAFF.

This chain joins TRBV7-8 and TRBJ2-5; 9 bases line up with TRBD1. Germline V lookup: CDR1 SGHVS, CDR2 FQNEAQ. Losses at the gene ends were 3 bases for V and 4 bases for J; bases not matched to a gene: 6. The CDR3 spans 15 residues. The CDR3 bases are TGTGCCAGCAGCTTCGGGACAGGGAGGGGAGAGACCCAGTACTTC. It yields the protein CASSFGTGRGETQYF.

This chain joins TRBV2 and TRBJ1-6; TRBD1 might be the D (6 bases). V lost 6 bases to trimming and J lost 0 bases, with 12 bases between them. The germline gives CDR1 SNHLY, CDR2 FYNNEI. This CDR3 is 16 amino acids long. The chain's CDR3 is CASRGGLSSYNSPLHF. The CDR3, as DNA: TGTGCCAGCAGAGGGGGTCTCAGCTCCTATAATTCACCCCTCCACTTT.

The rearrangement uses TRBV4-1 and TRBJ2-1; 7 bases agree with TRBD1. The CDR3 sequence is 15 residues long. After removal of 4 bases from V and 0 bases from J, the junction contained 3 bases not matched to a gene. Per germline, CDR1 MGHRA and CDR2 YSYEKL. Here the CDR3 reads CASSPGQFSYNEQFF. CDR3 bases: TGCGCCAGCAGCCCGGGACAGTTCTCCTACAATGAGCAGTTCTTC.